This T cell receptor (beta chain) was identified during a study of blood T cell repertoires in COVID-19. The CDR3 totals 12 residues. CDR1 is SGHDT, CDR2 YYEEEE, per germline. Trimming took off 2 bases at V and 9 bases at J, with 8 bases between the two ends. TCRdb keeps only in-frame clones here, not all; method: immunoSEQ multiplex PCR. The sample shows a few hundred thousand clones, roughly 85% of them seen only once. J is TRBJ2-2 and V is TRBV5-6, with D perhaps TRBD2 (6 bases). Specimen: peripheral blood. This TCR was recovered from a young woman who had recovered from COVID-19. DNA of the CDR3: TGTGCCAGCAGCTTCGGACTAAGGGAGCTGTTTTTT. Translated: CASSFGLRELFF.